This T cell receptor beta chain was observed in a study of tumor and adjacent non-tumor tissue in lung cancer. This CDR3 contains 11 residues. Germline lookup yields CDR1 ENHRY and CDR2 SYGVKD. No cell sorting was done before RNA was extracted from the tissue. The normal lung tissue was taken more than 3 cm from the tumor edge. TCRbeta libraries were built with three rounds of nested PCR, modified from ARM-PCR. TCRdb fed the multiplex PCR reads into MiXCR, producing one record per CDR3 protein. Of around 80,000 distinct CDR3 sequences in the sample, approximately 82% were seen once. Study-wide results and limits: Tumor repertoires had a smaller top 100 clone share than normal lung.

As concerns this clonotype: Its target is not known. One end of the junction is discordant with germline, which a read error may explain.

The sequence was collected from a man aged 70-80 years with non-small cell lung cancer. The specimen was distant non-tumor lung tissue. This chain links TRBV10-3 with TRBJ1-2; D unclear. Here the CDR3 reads CGIRQTYGYSF. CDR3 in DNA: TGTGGCATCAGGCAGACCTATGGCTACTCCTTC.